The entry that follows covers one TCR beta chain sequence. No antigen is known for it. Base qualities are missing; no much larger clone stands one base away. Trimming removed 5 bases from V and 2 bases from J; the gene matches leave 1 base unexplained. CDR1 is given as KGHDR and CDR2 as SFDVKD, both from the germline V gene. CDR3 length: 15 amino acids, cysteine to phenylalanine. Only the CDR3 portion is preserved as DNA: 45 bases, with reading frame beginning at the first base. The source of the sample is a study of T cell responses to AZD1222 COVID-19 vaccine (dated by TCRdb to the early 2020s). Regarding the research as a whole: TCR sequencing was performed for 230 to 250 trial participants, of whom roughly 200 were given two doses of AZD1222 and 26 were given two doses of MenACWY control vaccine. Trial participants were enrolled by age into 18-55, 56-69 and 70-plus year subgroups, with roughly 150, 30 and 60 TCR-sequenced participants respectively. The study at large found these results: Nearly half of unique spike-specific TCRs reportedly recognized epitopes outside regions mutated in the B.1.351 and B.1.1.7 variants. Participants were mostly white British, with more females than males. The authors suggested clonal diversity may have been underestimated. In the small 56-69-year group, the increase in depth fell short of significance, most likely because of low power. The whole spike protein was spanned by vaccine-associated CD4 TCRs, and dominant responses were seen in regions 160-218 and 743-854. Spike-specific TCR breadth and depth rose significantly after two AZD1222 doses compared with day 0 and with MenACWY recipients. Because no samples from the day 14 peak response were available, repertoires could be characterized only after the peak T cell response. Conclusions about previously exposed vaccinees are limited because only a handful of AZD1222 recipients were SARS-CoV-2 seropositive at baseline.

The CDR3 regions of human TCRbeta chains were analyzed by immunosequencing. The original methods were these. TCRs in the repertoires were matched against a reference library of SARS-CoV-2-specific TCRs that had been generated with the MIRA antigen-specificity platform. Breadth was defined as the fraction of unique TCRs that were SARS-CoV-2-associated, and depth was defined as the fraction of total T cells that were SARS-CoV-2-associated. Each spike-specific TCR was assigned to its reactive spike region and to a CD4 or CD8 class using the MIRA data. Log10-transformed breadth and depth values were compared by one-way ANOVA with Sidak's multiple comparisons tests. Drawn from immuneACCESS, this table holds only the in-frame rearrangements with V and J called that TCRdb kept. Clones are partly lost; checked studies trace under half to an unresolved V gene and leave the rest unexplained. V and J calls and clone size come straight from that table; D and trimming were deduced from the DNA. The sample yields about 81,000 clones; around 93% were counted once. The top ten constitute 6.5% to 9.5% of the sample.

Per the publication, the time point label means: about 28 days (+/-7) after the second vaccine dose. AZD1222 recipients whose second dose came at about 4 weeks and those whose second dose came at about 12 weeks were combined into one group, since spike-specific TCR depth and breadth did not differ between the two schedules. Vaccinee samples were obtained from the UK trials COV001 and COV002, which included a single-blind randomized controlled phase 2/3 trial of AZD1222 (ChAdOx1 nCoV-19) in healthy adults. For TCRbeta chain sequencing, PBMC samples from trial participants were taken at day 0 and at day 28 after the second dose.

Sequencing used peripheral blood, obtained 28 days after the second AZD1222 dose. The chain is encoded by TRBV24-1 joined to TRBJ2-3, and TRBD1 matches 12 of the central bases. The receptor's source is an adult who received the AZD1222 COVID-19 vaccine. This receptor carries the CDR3 CATSAGQGATDTQYF. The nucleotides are TGTGCCACCAGTGCGGGACAGGGGGCCACAGATACGCAGTATTTT.